This T cell receptor beta chain came from a study of cytotoxic CD8 clonotypes in ibrutinib-treated CLL. A word on this clone: What it binds is not known.

The protocol was immunoSEQ multiplex PCR, while the TCRdb copy is restricted to in-frame clones and leaves out a portion. The data hold over 150,000 clones, with 72% observed a single time. Study results and limitations: Clonality grew at ibrutinib response; at progression, it decreased back toward baseline. Pretreatment clonality was elevated relative to age-matched healthy donors and paralleled circulating CD8+ T-cell counts.

Germline V gives CDR1 MDHEN, CDR2 SYDVKM. Trimming removed 1 base at V and 8 bases at J, with 20 bases between. The CDR3 runs to 16 residues. This clonotype was sampled from a human donor with chronic lymphocytic leukemia. Here the sequenced sample was PBMCs, taken after 24 months of ibrutinib treatment. The V gene is TRBV28, the J gene TRBJ1-2; D is unresolved. CDR3 amino acids: CASSLSTGMTVRGYTF. CDR3 coding DNA: TGTGCCAGCAGTTTATCGACCGGGATGACCGTTAGAGGCTACACCTTC.